The 6 T cell receptor beta chains presented below share a single source sample, sequenced in a study of cytomegalovirus exposure and HLA in healthy donors. The PCR was carried out with 60 Vbeta primers and 13 Jbeta primers. Assay: immunoSEQ multiplex PCR; the TCRdb copy retains only in-frame clones and omits some. The table records roughly 130,000 clones, around four fifths of them present only once. What was sequenced was PBMCs. All receptors derive from a woman between 40 and 55 years old in good health and CMV-seropositive.

CDR3 bases: TGTGCCAGCAGCAAAGCGCCGGGACAGATAAGCTCCTACGAGCAGTACTTC. This sequence encodes CASSKAPGQISSYEQYF. This chain uses TRBV21-1 with TRBJ2-7; the table's D call, TRBD1, has no DNA check behind it. TRBV21-1 is marked as a pseudogene. The length of the CDR3 is 17 residues.

The count of this clone is one. This chain connects TRBV5-1 to TRBJ1-1, with D tentatively TRBD1 (5 bases). The CDR3 loop spans 14 amino acids. V lost 0 bases and J lost 1, with 7 bases in between. Germline V lookup: CDR1 SGHRS, CDR2 YFSETQ. The CDR3 bases are TGCGCCAGCAGCTTGGGGGGCCAGAACACTGAAGCTTTCTTT. This sequence encodes CASSLGGQNTEAFF.

The gene calls are TRBV27 and TRBJ1-5; D is undetermined. CDR1 and CDR2 from the germline V gene are MNHEY and SMNVEV (reference sequence). V lost 2 bases and J lost 2, with 7 bases in between. The CDR3 runs to 14 residues. The CDR3 DNA reads as TGTGCCAGCAGTTTAACTCAGGGCAATCAGCCCCAGCATTTT. Translation gives CASSLTQGNQPQHF.

The gene calls are TRBV6-1 and TRBJ2-5; 13 bases align to TRBD2. V dropped 2 bases and J dropped 4; count of bases not matched to a gene: 13. There are 19 residues in the CDR3. The V gene's germline CDR1 is MNHNS and CDR2 SASEGT. This CDR3 is CASSEKPGTSGKGRETQYF. DNA for the CDR3: TGTGCCAGCAGTGAAAAACCCGGGACTAGCGGGAAAGGGCGAGAGACCCAGTACTTC.

This chain connects TRBV5-5 to TRBJ2-2; perhaps TRBD2 as D (7 bases). This CDR3 has 13 amino acids. V was shortened by 7 bases and J by 7 bases, with 14 bases between the two germline ends. Per germline, CDR1 SGHKS and CDR2 YYEKEE (reference sequence). This CDR3 is CASHEGGSGELFF. CDR3 DNA sequence: TGTGCCAGCCACGAGGGGGGGAGCGGGGAGCTGTTTTTT.

The rearrangement links TRBV5-1 to TRBJ2-2; tentative D call: TRBD2 (5 bases). Between the trimmed V and J ends, which lost 2 bases and 4 bases, there was a span of 9 bases. The CDR3 covers 14 residues. The germline CDR1 and CDR2 sequences are SGHRS and YFSETQ. In DNA, the CDR3 is TGCGCCAGCAGCTTATCTAGCATCACCGGGGAGCTGTTTTTT. Encoded protein: CASSLSSITGELFF. The whole variable domain, remainder taken from reference TRBV5-1 and TRBJ2-2, is KAGVTQTPRYLIKTRGQQVTLSCSPISGHRSVSWYQQTPGQGLQFLFEYFSETQRNKGNFPGRFSGRQFSNSRSEMNVSTLELGDSALYLCASSLSSITGELFFGEGSRLTVL.